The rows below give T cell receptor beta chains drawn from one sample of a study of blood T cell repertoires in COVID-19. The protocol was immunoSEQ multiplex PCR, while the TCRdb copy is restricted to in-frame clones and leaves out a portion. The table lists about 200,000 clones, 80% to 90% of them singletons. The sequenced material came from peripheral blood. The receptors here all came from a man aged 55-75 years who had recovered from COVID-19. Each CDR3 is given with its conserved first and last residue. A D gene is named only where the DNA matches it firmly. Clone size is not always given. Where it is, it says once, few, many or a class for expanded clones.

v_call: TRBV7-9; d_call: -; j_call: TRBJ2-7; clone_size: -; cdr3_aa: CASSLSRAFDEQYF; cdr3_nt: TGTGCCAGCAGCTTAAGCAGGGCTTTCGACGAGCAGTACTTC
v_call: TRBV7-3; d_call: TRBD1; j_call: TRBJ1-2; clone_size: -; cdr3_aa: CASSSGQVPYGYTF; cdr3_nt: TGTGCCAGCAGCTCCGGACAGGTCCCCTATGGCTACACCTTC
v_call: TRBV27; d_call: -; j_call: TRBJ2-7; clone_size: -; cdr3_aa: CASSLLQGWEQYF; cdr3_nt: TGTGCCAGCAGTCTATTACAGGGTTGGGAGCAGTACTTC
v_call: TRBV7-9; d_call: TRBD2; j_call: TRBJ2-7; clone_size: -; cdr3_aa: CASSLGLAGGQYF; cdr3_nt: TGTGCCAGCAGCTTGGGACTAGCGGGAGGCCAGTACTTC
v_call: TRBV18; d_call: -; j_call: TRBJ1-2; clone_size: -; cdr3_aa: CASSPSGANYGYTF; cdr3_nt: TGTGCCAGCTCACCGTCGGGAGCTAACTATGGCTACACCTTC
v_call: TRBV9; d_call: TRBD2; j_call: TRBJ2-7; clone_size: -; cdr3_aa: CASSPLSGSGWEQYF; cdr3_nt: TGTGCCAGCAGCCCTTTAAGCGGGAGTGGGTGGGAGCAGTACTTC
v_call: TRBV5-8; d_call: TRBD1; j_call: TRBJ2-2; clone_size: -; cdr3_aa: CADHPQQGAWDNTGELFF; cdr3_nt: TGTGCTGACCACCCCCAGCAGGGGGCATGGGATAACACCGGGGAGCTGTTTTTT
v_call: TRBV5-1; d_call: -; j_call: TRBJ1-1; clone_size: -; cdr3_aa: CASRIDSLNTEAFF; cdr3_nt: TGCGCCAGCAGGATCGACAGCCTTAACACTGAAGCTTTCTTT
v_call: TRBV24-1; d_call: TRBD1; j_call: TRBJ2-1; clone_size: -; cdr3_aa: CATSLLDREQFF; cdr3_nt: TGTGCCACCAGCTTGTTGGACAGGGAACAGTTCTTC
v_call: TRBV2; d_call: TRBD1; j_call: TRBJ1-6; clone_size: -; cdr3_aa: CASSADRDNSPLHF; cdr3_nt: TGTGCCAGCAGTGCGGACAGGGATAATTCACCCCTCCACTTT
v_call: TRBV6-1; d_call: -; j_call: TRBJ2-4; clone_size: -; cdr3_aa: CASSEAGLKNIQYF; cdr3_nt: TGTGCCAGCAGTGAGGCGGGGCTCAAAAACATTCAGTACTTC
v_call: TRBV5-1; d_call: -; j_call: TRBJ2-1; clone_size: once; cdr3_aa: CASSLVTGTPYNEQFF; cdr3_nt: TGCGCCAGCAGCCTTGTAACCGGGACTCCCTACAATGAGCAGTTCTTC
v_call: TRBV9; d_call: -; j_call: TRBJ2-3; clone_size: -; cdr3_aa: CASKSGTTFTDTQYF; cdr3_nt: TGTGCCAGTAAGTCCGGGACAACTTTCACAGATACGCAGTATTTT
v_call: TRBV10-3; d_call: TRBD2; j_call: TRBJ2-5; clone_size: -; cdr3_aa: CAISEQLAGGETQYF; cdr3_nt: TGTGCCATCAGTGAGCAACTAGCGGGGGGGGAGACCCAGTACTTC
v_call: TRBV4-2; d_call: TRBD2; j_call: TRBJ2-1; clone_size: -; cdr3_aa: CASSQDNGGRVVNEQFF; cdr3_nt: TGTGCCAGCAGCCAAGATAACGGCGGGAGGGTCGTAAATGAGCAGTTCTTC
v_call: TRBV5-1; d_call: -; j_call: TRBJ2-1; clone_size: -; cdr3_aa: CASSLTGYDEQFF; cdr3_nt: TGCGCCAGCAGCTTGACAGGGTATGACGAGCAGTTCTTC